A selection of T cell receptor beta chains follows, all from one sample in a study of blood T cells in healthy people across ages. TCRdb re-derived calls from the 5' RACE reads in MiXCR, one entry per CDR3 protein. The sample includes roughly 1.5 million distinct CDR3 sequences, 35% to 45% seen only once; the top ten take more than 4%. The sequenced sample was blood. These receptors were obtained from a young woman in good health. Both conserved end residues are part of each CDR3. The D gene is left open where the match is weak. Clone size appears in some rows only: once, few, many, or a class for an expanded clone.

V gene: TRBV6-2/TRBV6-3; D gene: TRBD2; clone size: few; J gene: TRBJ2-7; CDR3 DNA: TGTGCCAGCAAACTCTCTCCGGGACTAGTCTCCTACGAGCAGTACTTC; CDR3 protein: CASKLSPGLVSYEQYF
V gene: TRBV29-1; D gene: -; clone size: few; J gene: TRBJ2-7; CDR3 DNA: TGCAGCGTTAAGGGACGGCTATCCTACGAGCAGTACTTC; CDR3 protein: CSVKGRLSYEQYF
V gene: TRBV12-3/TRBV12-4; D gene: TRBD1; clone size: -; J gene: TRBJ1-1; CDR3 DNA: TGTGCCAGCAGTTTAGCTTGGGGGGACAGGGACACTGAAGCTTTCTTT; CDR3 protein: CASSLAWGDRDTEAFF
V gene: TRBV20-1; D gene: -; clone size: few; J gene: TRBJ2-4; CDR3 DNA: TGCAGTGCTAGAGGGGTGGGGGAGCAGTACTTC; CDR3 protein: CSARGVGEQYF
V gene: TRBV11-2; D gene: -; clone size: -; J gene: TRBJ1-1; CDR3 DNA: TGTGCCAGCAGCTCCCCAGGATATCGAGCTGAAGCTTTCTTT; CDR3 protein: CASSSPGYRAEAFF
V gene: TRBV2; D gene: -; clone size: -; J gene: TRBJ1-6; CDR3 DNA: TGTGCCAGCAGTGGCAGGGTTGTTGAATCACCCCTCCACTTT; CDR3 protein: CASSGRVVESPLHF
V gene: TRBV7-2; D gene: -; clone size: few; J gene: TRBJ2-1; CDR3 DNA: TGTGCCAGCAGGAAGATGACAAGCGATGAGCAGTTCTTC; CDR3 protein: CASRKMTSDEQFF
V gene: TRBV20-1; D gene: -; clone size: few; J gene: TRBJ2-7; CDR3 DNA: TGCAGCGCCTGGGGGAGTAATTCCTACGAGCAGTACTTC; CDR3 protein: CSAWGSNSYEQYF
V gene: TRBV14; D gene: -; clone size: -; J gene: TRBJ2-1; CDR3 DNA: TGTGCCAGCAGCCGAGATACTAGTTTATCCTACAATGAGCAGTTCTTC; CDR3 protein: CASSRDTSLSYNEQFF
V gene: TRBV6-2/TRBV6-3; D gene: -; clone size: -; J gene: TRBJ2-1; CDR3 DNA: TGTGCCAGCAGTTACTCGATGGGGGGCGGAAATGAGCAGTTCTTC; CDR3 protein: CASSYSMGGGNEQFF
V gene: TRBV3-1; D gene: -; clone size: -; J gene: TRBJ1-2; CDR3 DNA: TGTGCCGGCAGCGACGCCGGGAGTTATGGCTACACCTTC; CDR3 protein: CAGSDAGSYGYTF
V gene: TRBV6-5; D gene: TRBD2; clone size: -; J gene: TRBJ2-5; CDR3 DNA: TGTGCCAGCAGTTACTCCGCTAGCGGGAGGGAAGAGACCCAGTACTTC; CDR3 protein: CASSYSASGREETQYF
V gene: TRBV14; D gene: TRBD2; clone size: -; J gene: TRBJ2-1; CDR3 DNA: TGTGCCAGTAGTATACTAGCGGGCAATGAGCAGTTCTTC; CDR3 protein: CASSILAGNEQFF
V gene: TRBV5-4; D gene: TRBD2; clone size: -; J gene: TRBJ2-1; CDR3 DNA: TGTGCCAGCAGCCCTGGACTAGCGGGGGCTCGTCCTCTCTACAATGAGCAGTTCTTC; CDR3 protein: CASSPGLAGARPLYNEQFF
V gene: TRBV10-3; D gene: -; clone size: -; J gene: TRBJ2-5; CDR3 DNA: TGTGCCATCAGGGCCTCGGAGACCCAGTACTTC; CDR3 protein: CAIRASETQYF
V gene: TRBV29-1; D gene: TRBD2; clone size: -; J gene: TRBJ2-5; CDR3 DNA: TGCAGCGTTGGGAATCTAGCGGGGGGTGGAGAGACCCAGTACTTC; CDR3 protein: CSVGNLAGGGETQYF
V gene: TRBV6-6; D gene: -; clone size: few; J gene: TRBJ1-1; CDR3 DNA: TGTGCCAGCAGGCGAGGGTCGGGCACTGAAGCTTTCTTT; CDR3 protein: CASRRGSGTEAFF
V gene: TRBV3-1; D gene: -; clone size: -; J gene: TRBJ2-3; CDR3 DNA: TGTGCCAGCAGCCAAGACCGGGGGCTGACGCAGTATTTT; CDR3 protein: CASSQDRGLTQYF
V gene: TRBV5-1; D gene: -; clone size: -; J gene: TRBJ1-1; CDR3 DNA: TGCGCCAGCAGCTTGGGACAGTTCGATAACACTGAAGCTTTCTTT; CDR3 protein: CASSLGQFDNTEAFF
V gene: TRBV5-1; D gene: -; clone size: -; J gene: TRBJ1-2; CDR3 DNA: TGCGCCAGCAGCTTGGCGGCAGGGGCCGCCTTAGACTATGGCTACACCTTC; CDR3 protein: CASSLAAGAALDYGYTF
V gene: TRBV24-1; D gene: TRBD2; clone size: -; J gene: TRBJ2-1; CDR3 DNA: TGTGCCACCAGTGACTCGGGACTAGCGGGTGTCAATGAGCAGTTCTTC; CDR3 protein: CATSDSGLAGVNEQFF
V gene: TRBV20-1; D gene: -; clone size: -; J gene: TRBJ1-5; CDR3 DNA: TGCAGTGCCCAAGGACATACTAGCAATCAGCCCCAGCATTTT; CDR3 protein: CSAQGHTSNQPQHF
V gene: TRBV4-3; D gene: -; clone size: few; J gene: TRBJ2-7; CDR3 DNA: TGCGCCAGCAGCCCCGGGAGCAGAGGTTACGAGCAGTACTTC; CDR3 protein: CASSPGSRGYEQYF
V gene: TRBV7-2; D gene: TRBD1; clone size: -; J gene: TRBJ2-2; CDR3 DNA: TGTGCCAGCAGCTCCAGACAGGGAGCAACCGGGGAGCTGTTTTTT; CDR3 protein: CASSSRQGATGELFF
V gene: TRBV4-1; D gene: TRBD2; clone size: -; J gene: TRBJ2-1; CDR3 DNA: TGCGCCAGCAGCCAAGGCCGACTAGCCCCAGGGGAGCAGTTCTTC; CDR3 protein: CASSQGRLAPGEQFF
V gene: TRBV6-2/TRBV6-3; D gene: -; clone size: -; J gene: TRBJ2-7; CDR3 DNA: TGTGCCAGCAGCACCCACGGCCCCGAGCAGTACTTC; CDR3 protein: CASSTHGPEQYF
V gene: TRBV7-9; D gene: -; clone size: -; J gene: TRBJ1-2; CDR3 DNA: TGTGCCAGCAGTCCAGTGGTCACAGGGAACTATGGCTACACCTTC; CDR3 protein: CASSPVVTGNYGYTF
V gene: TRBV20-1; D gene: TRBD1; clone size: -; J gene: TRBJ2-1; CDR3 DNA: TGCAGTGCTACCAGACAGGGGGGGGACTACAATGAGCAGTTCTTC; CDR3 protein: CSATRQGGDYNEQFF
V gene: TRBV9; D gene: -; clone size: -; J gene: TRBJ2-5; CDR3 DNA: TGTGCCAGCAGCGTTCGGGCCGGCGGCAGGGTAATCGCAGAGACCCAGTACTTC; CDR3 protein: CASSVRAGGRVIAETQYF
V gene: TRBV29-1; D gene: -; clone size: few; J gene: TRBJ2-4; CDR3 DNA: TGCAGCGTTACAGGGAGCGCCAAAAACATTCAGTACTTC; CDR3 protein: CSVTGSAKNIQYF
V gene: TRBV4-3; D gene: TRBD1; clone size: -; J gene: TRBJ2-3; CDR3 DNA: TGCGCCAGCAGCAACAGGGGGCTAGATACGCAGTATTTT; CDR3 protein: CASSNRGLDTQYF
V gene: TRBV20-1; D gene: -; clone size: -; J gene: TRBJ1-6; CDR3 DNA: TGCAGTGCTAGAGAATCAACAGGGATTAGTTCACCCCTCCACTTT; CDR3 protein: CSARESTGISSPLHF
V gene: TRBV6-6; D gene: TRBD1; clone size: few; J gene: TRBJ2-5; CDR3 DNA: TGTGCCAGCAGTTATGTACAGGGGCGGCAAGAGACCCAGTACTTC; CDR3 protein: CASSYVQGRQETQYF
V gene: TRBV6-5; D gene: TRBD2; clone size: few; J gene: TRBJ2-2; CDR3 DNA: TGTGCCAGCAGCCGGACTAGAAGGGTCGGGGAGCTGTTTTTT; CDR3 protein: CASSRTRRVGELFF
V gene: TRBV4-3; D gene: TRBD2; clone size: -; J gene: TRBJ2-1; CDR3 DNA: TGCCCGAGGCTAGAGACTAGCGGGACGAGCCCCCCCTACAATGAGCAGTTCTTC; CDR3 protein: CPRLETSGTSPPYNEQFF